This paragraph reports one T cell receptor beta chain. This CDR3 is built from 14 residues. Germline V gene data show CDR1 as SEHNR and CDR2 as FQNEAQ (reference sequence). Trimming removed 5 bases at V and 2 bases at J, with 12 bases between. This specimen comes from a study of control samples from healthy donors and cancer patients. Data came from immunoSEQ multiplex PCR; TCRdb stores just in-frame clones and leaves some out. The table lists about 140,000 clones, under 95% of them singletons, with about an eighth in the top ten. Sequencing was performed on blood. The rearrangement links TRBV7-9 to TRBJ1-1; no definite D call. The receptor was derived from a man aged 35 to 55 in good health. The CDR3 protein is CASSTDGVNTEAFF. The CDR3 DNA reads as TGTGCCAGCAGCACCGATGGGGTAAACACTGAAGCTTTCTTT.